This T cell receptor (beta chain) is drawn from a study of blood T cell repertoires in COVID-19. The wider study: The study drew acute and convalescent COVID-19 samples from the United States, Italy and Spain. PBMCs, B-cell-depleted T cells, or T cells provided the cDNA or gDNA that made up the material.

Germline assignment: CDR1 MNHEY and CDR2 SMNVEV (reference sequence). CDR3 length equals 16 residues. The junction had 10 bases not matched to a gene; V was cut back by 3 bases and J by 4 bases. TCRdb's table, derived via immunoSEQ multiplex PCR, lists solely in-frame clones and lacks some. Of 200,000 or so clones listed, roughly 87% are singletons. This clone was found once. This rearrangement joins TRBV27 to TRBJ1-1; 8 bases are shared with TRBD1. The source is a middle-aged man with active or convalescent COVID-19. Sequencing was done on a sample of peripheral blood. The CDR3 loop reads CASSLYQGAPSTEAFF. CDR3 nucleotide sequence: TGTGCCAGCAGTTTGTATCAGGGGGCTCCAAGCACTGAAGCTTTCTTT.